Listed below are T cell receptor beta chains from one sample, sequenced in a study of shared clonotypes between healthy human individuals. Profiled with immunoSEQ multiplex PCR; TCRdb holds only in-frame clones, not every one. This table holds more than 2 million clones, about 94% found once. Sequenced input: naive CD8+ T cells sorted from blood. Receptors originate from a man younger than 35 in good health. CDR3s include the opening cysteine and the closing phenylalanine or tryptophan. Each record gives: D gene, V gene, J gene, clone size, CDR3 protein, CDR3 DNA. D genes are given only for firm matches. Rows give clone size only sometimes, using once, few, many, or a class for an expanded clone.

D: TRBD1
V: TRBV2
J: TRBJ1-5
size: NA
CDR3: CASSPTGISNQPQHF
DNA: TGTGCCAGCAGCCCGACAGGGATCAGCAATCAGCCCCAGCATTTT

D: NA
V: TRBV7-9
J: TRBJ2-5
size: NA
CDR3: CASSLVWQETQYF
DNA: TGTGCCAGCAGCTTAGTCTGGCAAGAGACCCAGTACTTC

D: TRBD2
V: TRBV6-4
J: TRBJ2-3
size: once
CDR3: CASSDSGLAGMSDTQYF
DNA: TGTGCCAGCAGTGACTCGGGACTAGCGGGGATGTCAGATACGCAGTATTTT

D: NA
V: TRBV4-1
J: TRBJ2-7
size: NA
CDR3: CASSQVGVFGAEGEQYF
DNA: TGCGCCAGCAGCCAAGTTGGGGTCTTCGGCGCCGAGGGCGAGCAGTACTTC

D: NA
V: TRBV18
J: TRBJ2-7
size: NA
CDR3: CASSPGDTYEQYF
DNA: TGTGCCAGCTCACCCGGGGACACCTACGAGCAGTACTTC

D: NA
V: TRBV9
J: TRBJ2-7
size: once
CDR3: CASSVATGGYEQYF
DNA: TGTGCCAGCAGCGTAGCTACGGGCGGATACGAGCAGTACTTC

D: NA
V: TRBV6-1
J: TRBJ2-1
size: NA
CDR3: CASSESSYNEQFF
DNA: TGTGCCAGCAGTGAAAGCTCCTACAATGAGCAGTTCTTC

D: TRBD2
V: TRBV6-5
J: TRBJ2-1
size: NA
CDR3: CASSYSLAGEDEQFF
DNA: TGTGCCAGCAGTTACTCGCTAGCGGGAGAGGATGAGCAGTTCTTC

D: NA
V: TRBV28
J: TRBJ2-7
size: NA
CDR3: CASSLSRASTVEYF
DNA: TGTGCCAGCAGTTTATCCAGGGCAAGCACCGTTGAGTACTTC

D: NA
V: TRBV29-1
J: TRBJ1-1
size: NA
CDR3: CSARQDMNTEAFF
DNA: TGCAGCGCTAGACAGGACATGAACACTGAAGCTTTCTTT

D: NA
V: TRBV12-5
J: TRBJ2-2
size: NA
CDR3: CASGLATGLHGELFF
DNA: TGTGCTAGTGGTTTGGCAACAGGGTTACACGGGGAGCTGTTTTTT

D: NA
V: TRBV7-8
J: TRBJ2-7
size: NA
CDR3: CASSSNLGMGSYEQYF
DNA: TGTGCCAGCAGCTCCAATCTCGGAATGGGATCCTACGAGCAGTACTTC

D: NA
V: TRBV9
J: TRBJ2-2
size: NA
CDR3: CASSVGQAWTGELFF
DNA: TGTGCCAGCAGCGTAGGACAGGCGTGGACCGGGGAGCTGTTTTTT

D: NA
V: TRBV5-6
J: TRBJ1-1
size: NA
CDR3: CASSSGGNEAFF
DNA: TGTGCCAGCAGCTCTGGCGGGAATGAAGCTTTCTTT

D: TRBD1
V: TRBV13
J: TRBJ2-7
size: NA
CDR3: CASSLGGTGTHEQYF
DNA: TGTGCCAGCAGCTTAGGGGGGACAGGGACCCACGAGCAGTACTTC

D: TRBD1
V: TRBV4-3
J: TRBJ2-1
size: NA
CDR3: CASSQVGTGQGYLGSNEQFF
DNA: TGCGCCAGCAGCCAAGTCGGGACCGGACAGGGCTATCTGGGCTCCAATGAGCAGTTCTTC

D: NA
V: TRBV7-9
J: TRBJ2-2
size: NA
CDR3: CARGSTGELFF
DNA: TGTGCCCGAGGGAGTACCGGGGAGCTGTTTTTT

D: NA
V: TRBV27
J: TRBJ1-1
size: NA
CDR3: CASSLLEGDTEAFF
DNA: TGTGCCAGCAGTTTATTAGAGGGCGACACTGAAGCTTTCTTT

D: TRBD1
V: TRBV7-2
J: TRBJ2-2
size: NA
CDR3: CASGPQGVGTGELFF
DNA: TGTGCCAGCGGACCTCAGGGGGTGGGCACCGGGGAGCTGTTTTTT

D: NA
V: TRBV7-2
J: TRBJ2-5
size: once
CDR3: CASSLSRGEETQYF
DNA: TGTGCCAGCAGCTTAAGTAGGGGAGAGGAGACCCAGTACTTC

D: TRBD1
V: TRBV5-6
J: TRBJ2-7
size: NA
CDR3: CASSFPTGGYEQYF
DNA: TGTGCCAGCAGCTTCCCGACAGGGGGGTACGAGCAGTACTTC

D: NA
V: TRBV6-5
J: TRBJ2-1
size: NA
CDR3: CASSSHWGLDEQFF
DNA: TGTGCCAGCAGTTCCCACTGGGGGTTGGATGAGCAGTTCTTC

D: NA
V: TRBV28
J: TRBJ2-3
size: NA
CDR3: CASSLAGAWTSTDTQYF
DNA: TGTGCCAGCAGTTTAGCGGGGGCGTGGACTAGCACAGATACGCAGTATTTT

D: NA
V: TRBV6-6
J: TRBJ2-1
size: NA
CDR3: CASSYTLREPYNEQFF
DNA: TGTGCCAGCAGTTACACCCTTCGGGAGCCCTACAATGAGCAGTTCTTC

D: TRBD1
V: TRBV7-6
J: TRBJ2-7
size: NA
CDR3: CASSLGQGHLYEQYF
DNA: TGTGCCAGCAGCTTAGGACAGGGGCATCTATACGAGCAGTACTTC

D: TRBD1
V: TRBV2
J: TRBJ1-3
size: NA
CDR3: CASTQRAWTGGNTIYF
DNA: TGTGCCAGCACCCAAAGGGCCTGGACAGGGGGAAACACCATATATTTT

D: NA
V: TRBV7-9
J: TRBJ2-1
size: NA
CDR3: CASSFRGEIAYNEQFF
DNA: TGTGCCAGCAGCTTCAGGGGGGAGATCGCGTACAATGAGCAGTTCTTC

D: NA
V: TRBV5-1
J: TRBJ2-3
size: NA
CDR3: CASSWGSTDTQYF
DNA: TGCGCCAGCAGCTGGGGGAGCACAGATACGCAGTATTTT

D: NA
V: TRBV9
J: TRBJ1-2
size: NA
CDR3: CASSEGSWSNYGYTF
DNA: TGTGCCAGCAGCGAGGGGAGCTGGAGTAACTATGGCTACACCTTC

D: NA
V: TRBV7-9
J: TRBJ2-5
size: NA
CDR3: CASKPPRGGREETQYF
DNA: TGTGCCAGCAAGCCCCCAAGGGGGGGCAGGGAGGAGACCCAGTACTTC

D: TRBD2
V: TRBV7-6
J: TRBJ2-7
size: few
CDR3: CASSRTSGESYEQYF
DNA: TGTGCCAGCAGCCGGACTAGCGGGGAATCCTACGAGCAGTACTTC

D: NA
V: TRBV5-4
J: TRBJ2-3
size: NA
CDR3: CASSLLASTDTQYF
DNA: TGTGCCAGCAGCTTGCTGGCGAGCACAGATACGCAGTATTTT

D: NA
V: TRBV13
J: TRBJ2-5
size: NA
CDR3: CASSLAVGETQYF
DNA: TGTGCCAGCAGCTTAGCGGTTGGAGAGACCCAGTACTTC

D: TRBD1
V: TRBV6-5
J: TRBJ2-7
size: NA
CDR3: CASSYFDRGYEQYF
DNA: TGTGCCAGCAGTTACTTTGACAGGGGCTACGAGCAGTACTTC

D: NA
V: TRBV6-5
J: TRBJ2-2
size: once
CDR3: CASSVQWYTGELFF
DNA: TGTGCCAGCAGTGTACAATGGTACACCGGGGAGCTGTTTTTT

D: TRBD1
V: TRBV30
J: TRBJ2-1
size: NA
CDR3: CAWSTGTGNYNEQFF
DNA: TGTGCCTGGAGTACAGGGACAGGGAACTACAATGAGCAGTTCTTC

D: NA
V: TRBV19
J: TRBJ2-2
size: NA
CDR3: CASSPVAANTGELFF
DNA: TGTGCCAGTAGCCCGGTTGCCGCGAACACCGGGGAGCTGTTTTTT

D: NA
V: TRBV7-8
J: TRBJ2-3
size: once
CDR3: CASSLEEGLGTDTQYF
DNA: TGTGCCAGCAGCTTAGAGGAGGGCCTCGGCACAGATACGCAGTATTTT

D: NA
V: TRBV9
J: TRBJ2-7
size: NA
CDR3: CASSVNRDGSYEQYF
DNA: TGTGCCAGCAGCGTTAATAGGGACGGCTCCTACGAGCAGTACTTC

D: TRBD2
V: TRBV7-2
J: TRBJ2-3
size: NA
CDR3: CASSLPSGLYTDTQYF
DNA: TGTGCCAGCAGCTTACCTAGCGGTCTCTACACAGATACGCAGTATTTT

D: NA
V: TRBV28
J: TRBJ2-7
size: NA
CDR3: CASEEGAHYEQYF
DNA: TGTGCCAGCGAGGAGGGTGCCCACTACGAGCAGTACTTC